This T cell receptor (beta chain) was obtained from a study of graft-versus-host responses after intestinal transplantation. At the level of the study: Recipients got multivisceral, liver-intestinal, or isolated intestinal transplants. Tacrolimus plus steroids were given to all recipients for two to three years, preceded by anti-thymocyte globulin induction. Study findings and constraints: There were GvH clones found in recipient marrow, and some of them appeared first in ileum or blood. Declines in HvG clones occurring early post-transplant were associated with peak circulating GvH clone levels.

The method was immunoSEQ multiplex PCR; TCRdb's version includes in-frame clones alone and lacks a portion of them. The data contain 90,000 to 100,000 clones, roughly 91% of them singletons. CDR1 and CDR2 from the germline V gene are MNHEY and SVGAGI. CDR3 length: 15 amino acids. Trimming took 2 bases from V and 9 from J; bases not matched to a gene: 8. Concerning this clone itself: Its antigen is undetermined.

Sequences were derived from unstimulated CD8+ T cells sorted from spleen or lymph node cells, sampled before intestinal transplant. The gene calls are TRBV6-5 and TRBJ2-1, with 9 bases aligning to TRBD1. The origin of this receptor is a human donor who received an intestinal transplant. CDR3 loop: CASSYGQGIKGEQFF. The DNA of the CDR3 is TGTGCCAGCAGTTACGGACAGGGGATAAAGGGTGAGCAGTTCTTC.